This T cell receptor beta chain was sequenced for a study of long-term antiretroviral therapy in people with HIV. Runs used v3.0 of the immunoSEQ assay and were done at survey level. Using immunoSEQ multiplex PCR, the repertoire was profiled, and TCRdb retains in-frame clones only, with some absent. The table lists under 15,000 clones, about 80% of them singletons. This CDR3 is built from 11 residues. Trimming stripped 10 bases from V and 9 bases from J, with 13 bases between. Germline lookup yields CDR1 MNHNY and CDR2 SVGAGI (reference sequence). The sequencing here drew on unsorted PBMCs, taken 1.3 years after starting antiretroviral therapy. The V call is TRBV6-6, the J call TRBJ2-1, with D maybe TRBD1 (5 bases). The sequence derives from a woman aged 18 to 35 with HIV. The chain's CDR3 is CATRHRGEQFF. In nucleotides, the CDR3 is TGTGCCACCCGACATAGGGGTGAGCAGTTCTTC.